The 10 T cell receptor beta chains below come from one sample, sequenced in a study of control samples from healthy donors and cancer patients (dated by TCRdb to the early 2020s). Library method: the immunoSEQ multiplex PCR assay. TCRdb limited this immuneACCESS table to in-frame rearrangements with V and J called. A share of clones is missing; checked studies link under half to unresolved V genes, and the rest is unexplained. Counted in this sample were around 180,000 clones; 94% of them appeared once. The ten top clones hold 1.3% to 1.5% of the sample. Sequences were obtained from blood. These receptors came from a woman aged 18 to 35 in good health.

The V call is TRBV12-5, the J call TRBJ2-2; D is unresolved. Germline V gene lookup returns CDR1 LGHNT and CDR2 FRNRAP. V was pared by 3 bases and J by 3 bases, with 8 bases between. The CDR3 is made up of 14 amino acids. This chain's CDR3 is CASGLWGYTGELFF. The CDR3 coding sequence is TGTGCTAGTGGTTTATGGGGTTACACCGGGGAGCTGTTTTTT.

The V gene is TRBV5-1, the J gene TRBJ1-6; TRBD1 might be the D (5 bases). This CDR3 is built from 15 residues. V shed 4 bases and J shed 7 bases, with 15 bases lying between them. The germline gives CDR1 SGHRS, CDR2 YFSETQ. CDR3 residues: CASSPGGARNSPLHF. In DNA, the CDR3 is TGCGCCAGCAGCCCGGGAGGGGCTAGGAATTCACCCCTCCACTTT. Filled out from reference TRBV5-1 and TRBJ1-6, the complete variable domain reads KAGVTQTPRYLIKTRGQQVTLSCSPISGHRSVSWYQQTPGQGLQFLFEYFSETQRNKGNFPGRFSGRQFSNSRSEMNVSTLELGDSALYLCASSPGGARNSPLHFGNGTRLTVT.

This rearrangement joins TRBV20-1 to TRBJ1-4; perhaps TRBD1 as D (5 bases). The V gene's germline CDR1 is DFQATT and CDR2 SNEGSKA (reference sequence). V dropped 3 bases and J dropped 5 bases, with 16 bases sitting between them. This CDR3 contains 15 residues. The CDR3 sequence: CSASWGSRRNEKLFF. The CDR3 region has the DNA TGCAGTGCTAGTTGGGGGTCGCGCAGAAATGAAAAACTGTTTTTT.

This chain links TRBV3-1 (or the pseudogene TRBV3-2) with TRBJ1-5, with D unresolved. V was pared by 3 bases and J by 4 bases, with 16 bases between. Germline values: CDR1 LGHDT, CDR2 YNNKEL (reference sequence). The CDR3 is 16 amino acids. The CDR3 sequence is CASSQDPGRPNQPQHF. DNA for the CDR3: TGTGCCAGCAGCCAGGACCCCGGGCGGCCTAATCAGCCCCAGCATTTT.

V usage is TRBV11-2 and J usage is TRBJ1-1, with a weak D call TRBD1 (6 bases). Trimming cost V 6 bases and J 1 base, with 9 bases left between them. Germline V lookup: CDR1 SGHAT, CDR2 FQNNGV. The CDR3 consists of 13 residues. The CDR3: CASRLQGNTEAFF. The CDR3 DNA sequence: TGTGCCAGCAGATTACAGGGGAACACTGAAGCTTTCTTT.

The chain uses TRBV27 and TRBJ2-1; D gene ambiguous. Germline CDR1 reads MNHEY; CDR2 reads SMNVEV (reference sequence). With 2 bases removed from V and 6 bases from J, the gap between germline ends came to 14 bases. The length of the CDR3 is 15 residues. The chain's CDR3 is CASSLEGWVSNEQFF. In DNA form, the CDR3 reads TGTGCCAGCAGTTTAGAAGGTTGGGTATCCAATGAGCAGTTCTTC.

The genes are TRBV6-5 and TRBJ1-4, with 11 bases matching TRBD1. V dropped 5 bases and J dropped 7; count of bases not matched to a gene: 6. This CDR3 is built from 15 residues. Germline CDR1 and CDR2: MNHEY and SVGAGI. This chain's CDR3 is CASSLLGTGGEKLFF. CDR3 DNA: TGTGCCAGCAGTCTCCTTGGGACAGGGGGTGAAAAACTGTTTTTT.

V and J are TRBV7-2 and TRBJ2-3; D remains unclear. Looked up from germline, CDR1 is SGHTA and CDR2 is FQGNSA. This CDR3 contains 15 residues. V was pared by 3 bases and J by 2 bases, with 12 bases between. The CDR3: CASSFYYGSTDTQYF. DNA for the CDR3: TGTGCCAGCAGCTTCTACTACGGCTCCACAGATACGCAGTATTTT.

V usage is TRBV28 and J usage is TRBJ1-2; 8 nucleotides match TRBD1. Germline V gene sequence: CDR1 MDHEN, CDR2 SYDVKM. J gave up 5 bases and V 2 bases, and 7 bases lay outside the gene matches. The CDR3 length is 15 residues. The CDR3 loop is CASSLQRTGSYGYTF. The CDR3 DNA is TGTGCCAGCAGTTTACAAAGGACAGGGAGTTATGGCTACACCTTC.

CDR3 loop: CASKGPSEGWTEAFF. Written as DNA, the CDR3 is TGTGCCAGTAAAGGACCTTCGGAGGGATGGACTGAAGCTTTCTTT. V usage is TRBV19 and J usage is TRBJ1-1; no clear D gene. This CDR3 spans 15 amino acids. Trimming took off 7 bases at V and 5 bases at J, with 20 bases between the two ends. Germline CDR1 reads LNHDA; CDR2 reads SQIVND (reference sequence).